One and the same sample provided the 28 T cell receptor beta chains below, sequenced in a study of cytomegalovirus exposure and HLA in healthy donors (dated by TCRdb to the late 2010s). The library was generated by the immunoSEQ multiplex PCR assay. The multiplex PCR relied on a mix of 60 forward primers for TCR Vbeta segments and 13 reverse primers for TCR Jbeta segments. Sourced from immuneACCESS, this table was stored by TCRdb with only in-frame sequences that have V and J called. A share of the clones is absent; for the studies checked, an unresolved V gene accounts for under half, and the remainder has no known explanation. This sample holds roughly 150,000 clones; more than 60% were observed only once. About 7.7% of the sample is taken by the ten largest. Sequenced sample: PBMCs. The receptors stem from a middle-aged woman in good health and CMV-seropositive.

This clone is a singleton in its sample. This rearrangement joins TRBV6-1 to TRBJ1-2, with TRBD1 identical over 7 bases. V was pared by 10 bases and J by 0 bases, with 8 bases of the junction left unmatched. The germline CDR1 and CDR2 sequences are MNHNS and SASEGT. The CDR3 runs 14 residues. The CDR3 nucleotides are TGTGCCACTACCGGGACAGTAGCTAACTATGGCTACACCTTC. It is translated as CATTGTVANYGYTF.

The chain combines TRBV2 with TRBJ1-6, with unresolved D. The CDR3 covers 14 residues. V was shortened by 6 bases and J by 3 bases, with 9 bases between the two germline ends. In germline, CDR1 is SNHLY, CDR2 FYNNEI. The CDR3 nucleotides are TGTGCCAGCAGCCTTGAGGACTATAATTCACCCCTCCACTTT. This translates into CASSLEDYNSPLHF.

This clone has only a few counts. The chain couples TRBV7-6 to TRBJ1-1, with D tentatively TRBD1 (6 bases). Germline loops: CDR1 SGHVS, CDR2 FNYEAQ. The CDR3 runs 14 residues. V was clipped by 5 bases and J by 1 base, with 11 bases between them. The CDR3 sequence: CASSPDSPNTEAFF. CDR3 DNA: TGTGCCAGCAGCCCGGACAGCCCGAACACTGAAGCTTTCTTT. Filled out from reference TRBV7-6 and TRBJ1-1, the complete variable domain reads GAGVSQSPRYKVTKRGQDVALRCDPISGHVSLYWYRQALGQGPEFLTYFNYEAQQDKSGLPNDRFSAERPEGSISTLTIQRTEQRDSAMYRCASSPDSPNTEAFFGQGTRLTVV.

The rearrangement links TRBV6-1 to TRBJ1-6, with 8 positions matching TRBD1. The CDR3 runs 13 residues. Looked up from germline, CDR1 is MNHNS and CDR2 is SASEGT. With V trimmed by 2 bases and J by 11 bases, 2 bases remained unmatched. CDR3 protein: CASSETGGTPLHF. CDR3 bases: TGTGCCAGCAGTGAAACAGGGGGTACACCCCTCCACTTT.

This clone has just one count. CDR3 region: CASSLIGSRNEKLFF. Here the CDR3 DNA reads TGTGCCAGCAGCTTGATTGGGAGCAGGAATGAAAAACTGTTTTTT. The chain carries TRBV5-6 and TRBJ1-4; D not resolved. Looked up from germline, CDR1 is SGHDT and CDR2 is YYEEEE. V was cut by 1 base and J by 5 bases, with 12 bases left in between. This CDR3 is built from 15 residues. The whole variable domain, remainder taken from reference TRBV5-6 and TRBJ1-4, is DAGVTQSPTHLIKTRGQQVTLRCSPKSGHDTVSWYQQALGQGPQFIFQYYEEEERQRGNFPDRFSGHQFPNYSSELNVNALLLGDSALYLCASSLIGSRNEKLFFGSGTQLSVL.

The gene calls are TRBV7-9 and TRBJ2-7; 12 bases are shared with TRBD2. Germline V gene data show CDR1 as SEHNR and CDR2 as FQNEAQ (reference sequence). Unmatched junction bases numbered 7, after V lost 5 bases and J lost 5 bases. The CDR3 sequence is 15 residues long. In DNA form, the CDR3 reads TGTGCCAGCAGCCTGAGACTAGCGGGGGTCAACGAGCAGTACTTC. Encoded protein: CASSLRLAGVNEQYF. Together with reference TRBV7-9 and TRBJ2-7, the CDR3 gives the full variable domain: DTGVSQNPRHKITKRGQNVTFRCDPISEHNRLYWYRQTLGQGPEFLTYFQNEAQLEKSRLLSDRFSAERPKGSFSTLEIQRTEQGDSAMYLCASSLRLAGVNEQYFGPGTRLTVT.

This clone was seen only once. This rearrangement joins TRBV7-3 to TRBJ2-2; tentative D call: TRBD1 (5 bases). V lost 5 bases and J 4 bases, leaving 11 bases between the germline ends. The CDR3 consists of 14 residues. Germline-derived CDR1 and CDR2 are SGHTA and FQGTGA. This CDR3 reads CASSQMQGTGELFF. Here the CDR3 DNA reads TGTGCCAGCAGCCAAATGCAGGGCACCGGGGAGCTGTTTTTT.

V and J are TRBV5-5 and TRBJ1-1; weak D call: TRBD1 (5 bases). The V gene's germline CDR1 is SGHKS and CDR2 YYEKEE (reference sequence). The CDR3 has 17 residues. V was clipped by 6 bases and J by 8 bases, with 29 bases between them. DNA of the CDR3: TGTGCCAGCACCCTACTCCCCCGGAGGCCCCGGGGGGGAGAAGCTTTCTTT. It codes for CASTLLPRRPRGGEAFF.

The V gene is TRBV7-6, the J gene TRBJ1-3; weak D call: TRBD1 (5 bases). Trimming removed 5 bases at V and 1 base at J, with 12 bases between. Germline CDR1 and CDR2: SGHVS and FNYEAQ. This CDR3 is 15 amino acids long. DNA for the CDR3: TGTGCCAGCAGCACCCGCGGGGGATCTGGAAACACCATATATTTT. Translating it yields CASSTRGGSGNTIYF.

Here the CDR3 DNA reads TGTGCCACCCGGCGGTCTGGGGCGAAGTTCGACACTGAAGCTTTCTTT. Protein: CATRRSGAKFDTEAFF. This chain joins TRBV19 and TRBJ1-1; D possibly corresponds to TRBD1 (5 bases). The CDR3 is 16 residues long. V dropped 10 bases and J dropped 3 bases, with 24 bases sitting between them. From germline, CDR1 is LNHDA and CDR2 SQIVND (reference sequence).

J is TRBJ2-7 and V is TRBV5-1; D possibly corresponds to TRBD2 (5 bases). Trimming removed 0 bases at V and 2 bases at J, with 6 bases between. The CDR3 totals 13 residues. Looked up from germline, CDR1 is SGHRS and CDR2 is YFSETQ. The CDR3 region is CASSLVGTYEQYF. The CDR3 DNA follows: TGCGCCAGCAGCTTGGTCGGGACCTACGAGCAGTACTTC.

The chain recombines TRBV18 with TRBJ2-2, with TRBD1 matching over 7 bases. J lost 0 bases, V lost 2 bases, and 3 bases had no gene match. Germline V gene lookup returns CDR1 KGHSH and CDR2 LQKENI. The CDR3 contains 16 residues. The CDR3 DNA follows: TGTGCCAGCTCACCAGGGGACAGATCGAACACCGGGGAGCTGTTTTTT. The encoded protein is CASSPGDRSNTGELFF. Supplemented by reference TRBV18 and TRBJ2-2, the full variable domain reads NAGVMQNPRHLVRRRGQEARLRCSPMKGHSHVYWYRQLPEEGLKFMVYLQKENIIDESGMPKERFSAEFPKEGPSILRIQQVVRGDSAAYFCASSPGDRSNTGELFFGEGSRLTVL.

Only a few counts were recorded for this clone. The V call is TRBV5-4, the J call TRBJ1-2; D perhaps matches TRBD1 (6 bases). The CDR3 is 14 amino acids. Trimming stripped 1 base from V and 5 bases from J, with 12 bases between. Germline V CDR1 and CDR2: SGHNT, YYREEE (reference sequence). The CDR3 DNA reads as TGTGCCAGCAGCTTGCCCAGGGGCGTGTATGGCTACACCTTC. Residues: CASSLPRGVYGYTF.

CDR3 amino acids: CASSPRDSNFYEQYF. The CDR3, as DNA: TGTGCCAGTAGCCCCCGGGACAGCAACTTCTACGAGCAGTACTTC. The V and J genes are TRBV19 and TRBJ2-7; 7 bases map to TRBD1. Losses at the gene ends were 6 bases for V and 3 bases for J; bases not matched to a gene: 11. Germline V CDR1 and CDR2: LNHDA, SQIVND (reference sequence). The CDR3 loop spans 15 amino acids.

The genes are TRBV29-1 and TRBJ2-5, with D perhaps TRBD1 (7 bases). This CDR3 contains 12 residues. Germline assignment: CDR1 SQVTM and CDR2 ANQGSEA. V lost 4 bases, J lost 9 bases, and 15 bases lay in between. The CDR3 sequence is CSVVSGGSAQYF. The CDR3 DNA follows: TGCAGCGTTGTGTCAGGGGGGTCGGCCCAGTACTTC.

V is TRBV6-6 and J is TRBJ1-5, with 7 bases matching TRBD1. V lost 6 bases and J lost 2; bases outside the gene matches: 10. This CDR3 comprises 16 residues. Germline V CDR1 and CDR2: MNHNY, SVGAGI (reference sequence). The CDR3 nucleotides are TGTGCCAGCAGGGAAAAACAGGGGCAGGGCAATCAGCCCCAGCATTTT. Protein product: CASREKQGQGNQPQHF.

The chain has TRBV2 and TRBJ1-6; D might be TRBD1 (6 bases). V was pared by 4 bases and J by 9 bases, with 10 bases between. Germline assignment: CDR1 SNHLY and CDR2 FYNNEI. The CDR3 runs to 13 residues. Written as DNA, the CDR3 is TGTGCCAGCAGTGTGAGGGGGGGTTCACCCCTCCACTTT. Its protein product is CASSVRGGSPLHF.

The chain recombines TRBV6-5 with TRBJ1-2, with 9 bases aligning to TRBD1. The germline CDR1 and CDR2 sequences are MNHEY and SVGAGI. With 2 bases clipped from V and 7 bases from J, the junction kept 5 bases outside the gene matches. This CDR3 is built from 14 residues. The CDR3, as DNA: TGTGCCAGCAGTTACAGGGACAGGGCTACTGGCTACACCTTC. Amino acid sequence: CASSYRDRATGYTF.

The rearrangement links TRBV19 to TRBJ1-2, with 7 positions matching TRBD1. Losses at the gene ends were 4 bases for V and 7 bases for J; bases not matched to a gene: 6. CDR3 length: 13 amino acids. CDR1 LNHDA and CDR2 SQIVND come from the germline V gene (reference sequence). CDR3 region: CASSTDRVSGYTF. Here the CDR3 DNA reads TGTGCCAGTAGTACCGACAGGGTCAGTGGCTACACCTTC.

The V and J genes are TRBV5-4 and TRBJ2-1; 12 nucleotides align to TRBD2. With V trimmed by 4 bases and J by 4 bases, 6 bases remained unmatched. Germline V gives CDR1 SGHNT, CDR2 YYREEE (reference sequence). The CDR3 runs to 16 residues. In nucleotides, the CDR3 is TGTGCCAGCAGCAGACCCGGGACTAGCGGGTACAATGAGCAGTTCTTC. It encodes CASSRPGTSGYNEQFF.

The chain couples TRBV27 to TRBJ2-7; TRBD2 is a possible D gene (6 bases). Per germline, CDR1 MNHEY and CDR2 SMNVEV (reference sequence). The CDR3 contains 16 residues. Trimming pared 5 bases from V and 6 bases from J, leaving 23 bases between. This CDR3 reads CASSPQMGLSASEQYF. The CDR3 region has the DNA TGTGCCAGCAGTCCCCAAATGGGACTCAGCGCCAGCGAGCAGTACTTC.

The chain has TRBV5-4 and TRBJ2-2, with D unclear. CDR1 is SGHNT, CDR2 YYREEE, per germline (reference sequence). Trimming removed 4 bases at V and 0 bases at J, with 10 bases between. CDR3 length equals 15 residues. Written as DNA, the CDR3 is TGTGCCAGCAGCGTTAAGCTTCCGAACACCGGGGAGCTGTTTTTT. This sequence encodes CASSVKLPNTGELFF. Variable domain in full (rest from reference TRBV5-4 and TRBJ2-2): ETGVTQSPTHLIKTRGQQVTLRCSSQSGHNTVSWYQQALGQGPQFIFQYYREEENGRGNFPPRFSGLQFPNYSSELNVNALELDDSALYLCASSVKLPNTGELFFGEGSRLTVL.

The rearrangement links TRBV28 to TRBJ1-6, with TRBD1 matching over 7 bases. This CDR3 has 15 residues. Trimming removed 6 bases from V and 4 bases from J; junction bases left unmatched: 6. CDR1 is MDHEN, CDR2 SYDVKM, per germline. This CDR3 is CASRPGGLYNSPLHF. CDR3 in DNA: TGTGCCAGCAGGCCAGGGGGTTTATATAATTCACCCCTCCACTTT.

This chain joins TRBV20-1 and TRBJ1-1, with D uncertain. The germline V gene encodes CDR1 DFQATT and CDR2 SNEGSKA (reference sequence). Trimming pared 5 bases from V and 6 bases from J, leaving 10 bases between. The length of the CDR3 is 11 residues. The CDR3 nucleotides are TGCAGTGCTCGACCGACACCTGAAGCTTTCTTT. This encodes CSARPTPEAFF.

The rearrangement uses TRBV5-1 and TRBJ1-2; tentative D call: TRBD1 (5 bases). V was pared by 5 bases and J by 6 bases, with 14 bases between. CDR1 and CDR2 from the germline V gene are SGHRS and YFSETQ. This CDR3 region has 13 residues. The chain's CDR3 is CASRMGGTDGYTF. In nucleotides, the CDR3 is TGCGCCAGCAGGATGGGGGGTACTGATGGCTACACCTTC.

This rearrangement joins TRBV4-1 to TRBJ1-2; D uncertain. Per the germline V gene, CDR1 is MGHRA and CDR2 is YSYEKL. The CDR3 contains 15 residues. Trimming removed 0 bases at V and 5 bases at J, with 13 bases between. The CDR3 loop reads CASSQDDAQSYGYTF. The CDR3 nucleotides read TGCGCCAGCAGCCAAGACGACGCACAGTCGTATGGCTACACCTTC.

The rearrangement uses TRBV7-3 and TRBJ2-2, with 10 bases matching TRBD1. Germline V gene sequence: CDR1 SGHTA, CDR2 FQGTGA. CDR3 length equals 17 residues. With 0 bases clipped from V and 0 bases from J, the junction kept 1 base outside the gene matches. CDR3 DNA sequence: TGTGCCAGCAGCTTAACGGGGACAGGGGCGAACACCGGGGAGCTGTTTTTT. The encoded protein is CASSLTGTGANTGELFF.

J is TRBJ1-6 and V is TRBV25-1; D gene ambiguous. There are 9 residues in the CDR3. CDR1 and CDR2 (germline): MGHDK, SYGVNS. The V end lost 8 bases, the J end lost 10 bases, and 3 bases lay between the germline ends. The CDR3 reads CASGSPLHF. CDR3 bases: TGTGCCAGCGGCTCACCCCTCCACTTT.